The next 8 T cell receptor beta chains were all read from a single sample in a study of cytomegalovirus exposure and HLA in healthy donors. PCR amplification relied on 60 Vbeta primers (plus 13 Jbeta primers). Some clones are missing from TCRdb's copy, which holds only in-frame ones; the method was immunoSEQ multiplex PCR. The sample contains approximately 140,000 clones, more than 60% of which appear only once. The sequenced sample was PBMCs. The receptors derive from a man aged 40-49 years in good health and CMV-seronegative.

J is TRBJ1-3 and V is TRBV2, with a weak D call TRBD1 (6 bases). The V gene lost 2 bases and the J gene lost 1 base, with 6 bases spanning the gap. CDR3 length: 14 amino acids. The germline gives CDR1 SNHLY, CDR2 FYNNEI. The CDR3 spells CASSEQGSGNTIYF. In DNA form, the CDR3 reads TGTGCCAGCAGTGAACAGGGGTCTGGAAACACCATATATTTT.

In the case of this clone: Other nucleotide sequences from this sample produce the same CDR3. V and J are TRBV11-2 and TRBJ2-7; no clear D gene. Germline lookup yields CDR1 SGHAT and CDR2 FQNNGV. This CDR3 region has 13 residues. Trimming took 2 bases from V and 5 from J, leaving 10 bases between them. In DNA form, the CDR3 reads TGTGCCAGCAGCTTAAGCCCTCCCGACGAGCAGTACTTC. Its translation: CASSLSPPDEQYF.

This chain uses TRBV30 with TRBJ1-3; D gene ambiguous. Per the germline V gene, CDR1 is GTSNPN and CDR2 is SVGIG (reference sequence). Trimming pared 4 bases from V and 4 bases from J, leaving 11 bases between. This CDR3 spans 13 amino acids. CDR3 bases: TGTGCCTGGAATGATCTACGGGGAAACACCATATATTTT. Protein product: CAWNDLRGNTIYF. The whole variable domain, filled in from reference TRBV30 and TRBJ1-3, reads SQTIHQWPATLVQPVGSPLSLECTVEGTSNPNLYWYRQAAGRGLQLLFYSVGIGQISSEVPQNLSASRPQDRQFILSSKKLLLSDSGFYLCAWNDLRGNTIYFGEGSWLTVV.

V usage is TRBV5-4 and J usage is TRBJ1-5, with D hard to call. The V end was cut by 1 base, the J end by 9 bases, with 11 bases between. The germline CDR1 and CDR2 sequences are SGHNT and YYREEE (reference sequence). This CDR3 is built from 13 residues. In nucleotides, the CDR3 is TGTGCCAGCAGCTTGAAAGGAGGGCCGCCCCAGCATTTT. Amino acids: CASSLKGGPPQHF.

The chain recombines TRBV6-1 with TRBJ1-1; maybe TRBD1 (6 bases). Germline CDR1 is MNHNS and CDR2 is SASEGT. The CDR3 sequence is 13 residues long. Trimming took off 6 bases at V and 1 base at J, with 9 bases between the two ends. The CDR3, as DNA: TGTGCCAGCAGCGGACAGCAGAACACTGAAGCTTTCTTT. This encodes CASSGQQNTEAFF.

V and J are TRBV9 and TRBJ2-1, with no clear D. Germline V gives CDR1 SGDLS, CDR2 YYNGEE. Trimming took off 3 bases at V and 0 bases at J, with 16 bases between the two ends. The CDR3 length is 17 residues. CDR3 amino acids: CASSGASGPGSYNEQFF. The CDR3 DNA reads TGTGCCAGCAGCGGGGCCTCAGGCCCTGGCTCCTACAATGAGCAGTTCTTC.

The CDR3 sequence: CASSVRDRDTEAFF. The CDR3 DNA reads TGTGCCAGCAGTGTCCGGGACAGGGACACTGAAGCTTTCTTT. The rearrangement uses TRBV6-5 and TRBJ1-1; 9 positions match TRBD1. The CDR3 has 14 residues. V lost 5 bases, J lost 3 bases, and 4 bases stayed unmatched. The germline gives CDR1 MNHEY, CDR2 SVGAGI.

The CDR3 reads CASSFEAGGSVNEQFF. The CDR3 region has the DNA TGTGCCAGCAGCTTTGAAGCGGGGGGGTCTGTGAATGAGCAGTTCTTC. The chain links TRBV13 to TRBJ2-1, with 10 bases matching TRBD2. Trimming at V came to 3 bases and at J to 7 bases, leaving 9 bases not matched to a gene. In germline, CDR1 is PRHDT, CDR2 FYEKMQ (reference sequence). The CDR3 covers 16 residues.